This T cell receptor beta chain was sequenced during a study of blood T cells in healthy people across ages. PCR was performed a second time for about 6 to 11 cycles using a sample-barcoded 5' primer and a J-beta primer mix. Using its own MiXCR run on the 5' RACE reads, TCRdb lists one record per CDR3 protein. Here the sample spans approximately 1.5 million distinct CDR3 sequences, approximately 43% being singletons. Germline V gives CDR1 SEHNR, CDR2 FQNEAQ (reference sequence). The CDR3 runs 16 residues. V lost 3 bases and J 4 bases, leaving 16 bases between the germline ends. What was sequenced was blood. This sequence originates from a woman aged 18-35 years in good health. The genes are TRBV7-9 and TRBJ1-3, with D possibly matching TRBD1 (5 bases). CDR3 sequence: CASSFDHRLTGNTIYF. In DNA, the CDR3 is TGTGCCAGCAGCTTCGACCACAGGCTAACAGGAAACACCATATATTTT.